Presented here are 4 T cell receptor beta chains from one specimen sequenced in a study of radiation and T cells in renal cell carcinoma. Sequenced by immunoSEQ multiplex PCR; TCRdb stores in-frame clones only, minus some. The sample has about 130,000 clones, about 88% seen once. Time point noted: baseline pretreatment blood. Treatment indicated: 15 Gy SBRT to primary tumor, nephrectomy 4 weeks later. Sequencing was performed on blood, taken from a patient whose treatment included radiotherapy and nephrectomy. The source is a woman in her forties or fifties with renal cell carcinoma.

The chain employs TRBV7-8 and TRBJ2-1; TRBD2 is a possible D gene (6 bases). Germline lookup yields CDR1 SGHVS and CDR2 FQNEAQ. The CDR3 extends over 15 amino acids. Between the trimmed V and J ends, which lost 0 bases and 3 bases, there was a span of 9 bases. Here the CDR3 reads CASSLASGLYNEQFF. The CDR3 nucleotides are TGTGCCAGCAGCTTAGCAAGCGGGCTCTACAATGAGCAGTTCTTC. The complete variable domain, with remaining parts taken from reference TRBV7-8 and TRBJ2-1, reads GAGVSQSPRYKVAKRGQDVALRCDPISGHVSLFWYQQALGQGPEFLTYFQNEAQLDKSGLPSDRFFAERPEGSVSTLKIQRTQQEDSAVYLCASSLASGLYNEQFFGPGTRLTVL.

The chain uses TRBV14 and TRBJ1-6, with D unclear. The CDR3 is 12 residues long. V was clipped by 5 bases and J by 12 bases, with 11 bases between them. The germline V gene encodes CDR1 SGHDN and CDR2 FVKESK. The CDR3 is CASSVLGRPLHF. The CDR3 region has the DNA TGTGCCAGCAGCGTACTGGGGAGACCCCTCCACTTT.

This clone was detected ten times or more. The chain combines TRBV7-3 with TRBJ2-1; D not resolved. V lost 5 bases and J lost 6, with 11 bases in between. The germline gives CDR1 SGHTA, CDR2 FQGTGA. The CDR3 runs to 13 residues. The CDR3 loop reads CASSQHPGNEQFF. In nucleotides, the CDR3 is TGTGCCAGCAGCCAACATCCGGGCAATGAGCAGTTCTTC.

The chain uses TRBV6-6 and TRBJ1-6; D unresolved. Germline CDR1 reads MNHNY; CDR2 reads SVGAGI (reference sequence). The CDR3 runs 15 residues. Trimming cost V 0 bases and J 4 bases, with 7 bases left between them. The CDR3 sequence: CASSYSAGYNSPLHF. CDR3 bases: TGTGCCAGCAGTTACTCGGCGGGGTATAATTCACCCCTCCACTTT.